This TCR beta chain emerged from a study of T cells after yellow fever vaccination. TCRdb re-called the 5' RACE reads through MiXCR, storing one row per CDR3 protein. This sample has around 67,000 distinct CDR3 sequences, with around 6.9% found just once. The V and J ends lost 7 bases and 0 bases respectively, with 10 bases between them. The CDR3 is made up of 13 amino acids. Germline lookup yields CDR1 MGHDK and CDR2 SYGVNS. The clonotype originates from a young man who received the YFV17D yellow fever vaccine. The source material was CD8+ T cells sorted from PBMCs, sampled 5 days after the first yellow fever vaccination. The genes are TRBV25-1 and TRBJ2-7; D not resolved. CDR3 DNA: TGTGCCAGCACCCCCGTCGGCTCCTACGAGCAGTACTTC. Protein: CASTPVGSYEQYF.